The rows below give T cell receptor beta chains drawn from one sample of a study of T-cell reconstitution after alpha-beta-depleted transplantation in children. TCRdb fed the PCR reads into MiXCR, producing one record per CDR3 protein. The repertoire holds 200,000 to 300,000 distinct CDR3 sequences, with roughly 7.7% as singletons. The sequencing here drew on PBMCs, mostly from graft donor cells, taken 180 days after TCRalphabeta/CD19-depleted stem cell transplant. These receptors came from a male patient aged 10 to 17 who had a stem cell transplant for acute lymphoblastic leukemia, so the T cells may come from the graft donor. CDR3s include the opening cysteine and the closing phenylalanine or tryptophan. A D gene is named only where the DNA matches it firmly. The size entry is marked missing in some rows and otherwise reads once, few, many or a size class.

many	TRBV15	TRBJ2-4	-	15	CATRLMGEAKNIQYF	TGTGCCACCAGGCTCATGGGGGAAGCCAAAAACATTCAGTACTTC
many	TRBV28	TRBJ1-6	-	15	CASSFRSSYNSPLHF	TGTGCCAGCAGTTTCAGGAGCTCCTATAATTCACCCCTCCACTTT
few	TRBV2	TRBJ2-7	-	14	CASSVAEGSYEQYF	TGTGCCAGCAGTGTGGCGGAGGGTTCCTACGAGCAGTACTTC
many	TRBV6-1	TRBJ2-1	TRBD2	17	CASSSTGLAGAYNEQFF	TGTGCCAGCAGCTCGACAGGACTAGCGGGGGCCTACAATGAGCAGTTCTTC
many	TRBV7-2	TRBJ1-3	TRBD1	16	CASSWTVQGSGNTIYF	TGTGCCAGCAGCTGGACAGTACAGGGGTCTGGAAACACCATATATTTT
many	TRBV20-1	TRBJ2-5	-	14	CSANLRGRPETQYF	TGCAGTGCTAATCTTAGGGGCCGTCCCGAGACCCAGTACTTC
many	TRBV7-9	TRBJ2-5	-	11	CASSLSETQYF	TGCGCCAGCAGCTTGTCCGAGACCCAGTACTTC
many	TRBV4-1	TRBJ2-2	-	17	CASSQDIGGGNTGELFF	TGCGCCAGCAGCCAAGATATAGGGGGGGGGAACACCGGGGAGCTGTTTTTT
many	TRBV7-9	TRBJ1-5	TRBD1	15	CASGNATGWDQPQHF	TGTGCCAGCGGCAATGCGACAGGGTGGGATCAGCCCCAGCATTTT
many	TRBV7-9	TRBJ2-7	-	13	CASSSPGYYEQYF	TGTGCCAGCAGCTCCCCAGGGTACTACGAGCAGTACTTC
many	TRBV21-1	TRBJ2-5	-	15	CASSKLLSAEETQYF	TGTGCCAGCAGCAAACTATTGTCAGCTGAAGAGACCCAGTACTTC
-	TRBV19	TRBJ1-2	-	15	CASSIVADRNYGYTF	TGTGCCAGTAGTATAGTGGCGGACCGTAACTATGGCTACACCTTC
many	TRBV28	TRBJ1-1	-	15	CASSPRQIMNTEAFF	TGTGCCAGCAGTCCCCGACAGATTATGAACACTGAAGCTTTCTTT
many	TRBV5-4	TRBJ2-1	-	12	CASSLAWDEQFF	TGTGCCAGCAGCTTGGCCTGGGATGAGCAGTTCTTC
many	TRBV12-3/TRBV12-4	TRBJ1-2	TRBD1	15	CASTINRGQGYGYTF	TGTGCCAGTACGATAAACAGGGGGCAGGGCTATGGCTACACCTTC
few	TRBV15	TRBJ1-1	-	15	CATSRDFGTRAEAFF	TGTGCCACCAGCAGAGATTTCGGGACAAGGGCTGAAGCTTTCTTT
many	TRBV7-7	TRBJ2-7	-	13	CASSGEGSYEQYF	TGTGCCAGCAGCGGAGAGGGTTCCTACGAGCAGTACTTC
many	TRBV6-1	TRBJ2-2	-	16	CASGHQVVANTGELFF	TGTGCCAGCGGCCACCAGGTGGTCGCGAACACCGGGGAGCTGTTTTTT